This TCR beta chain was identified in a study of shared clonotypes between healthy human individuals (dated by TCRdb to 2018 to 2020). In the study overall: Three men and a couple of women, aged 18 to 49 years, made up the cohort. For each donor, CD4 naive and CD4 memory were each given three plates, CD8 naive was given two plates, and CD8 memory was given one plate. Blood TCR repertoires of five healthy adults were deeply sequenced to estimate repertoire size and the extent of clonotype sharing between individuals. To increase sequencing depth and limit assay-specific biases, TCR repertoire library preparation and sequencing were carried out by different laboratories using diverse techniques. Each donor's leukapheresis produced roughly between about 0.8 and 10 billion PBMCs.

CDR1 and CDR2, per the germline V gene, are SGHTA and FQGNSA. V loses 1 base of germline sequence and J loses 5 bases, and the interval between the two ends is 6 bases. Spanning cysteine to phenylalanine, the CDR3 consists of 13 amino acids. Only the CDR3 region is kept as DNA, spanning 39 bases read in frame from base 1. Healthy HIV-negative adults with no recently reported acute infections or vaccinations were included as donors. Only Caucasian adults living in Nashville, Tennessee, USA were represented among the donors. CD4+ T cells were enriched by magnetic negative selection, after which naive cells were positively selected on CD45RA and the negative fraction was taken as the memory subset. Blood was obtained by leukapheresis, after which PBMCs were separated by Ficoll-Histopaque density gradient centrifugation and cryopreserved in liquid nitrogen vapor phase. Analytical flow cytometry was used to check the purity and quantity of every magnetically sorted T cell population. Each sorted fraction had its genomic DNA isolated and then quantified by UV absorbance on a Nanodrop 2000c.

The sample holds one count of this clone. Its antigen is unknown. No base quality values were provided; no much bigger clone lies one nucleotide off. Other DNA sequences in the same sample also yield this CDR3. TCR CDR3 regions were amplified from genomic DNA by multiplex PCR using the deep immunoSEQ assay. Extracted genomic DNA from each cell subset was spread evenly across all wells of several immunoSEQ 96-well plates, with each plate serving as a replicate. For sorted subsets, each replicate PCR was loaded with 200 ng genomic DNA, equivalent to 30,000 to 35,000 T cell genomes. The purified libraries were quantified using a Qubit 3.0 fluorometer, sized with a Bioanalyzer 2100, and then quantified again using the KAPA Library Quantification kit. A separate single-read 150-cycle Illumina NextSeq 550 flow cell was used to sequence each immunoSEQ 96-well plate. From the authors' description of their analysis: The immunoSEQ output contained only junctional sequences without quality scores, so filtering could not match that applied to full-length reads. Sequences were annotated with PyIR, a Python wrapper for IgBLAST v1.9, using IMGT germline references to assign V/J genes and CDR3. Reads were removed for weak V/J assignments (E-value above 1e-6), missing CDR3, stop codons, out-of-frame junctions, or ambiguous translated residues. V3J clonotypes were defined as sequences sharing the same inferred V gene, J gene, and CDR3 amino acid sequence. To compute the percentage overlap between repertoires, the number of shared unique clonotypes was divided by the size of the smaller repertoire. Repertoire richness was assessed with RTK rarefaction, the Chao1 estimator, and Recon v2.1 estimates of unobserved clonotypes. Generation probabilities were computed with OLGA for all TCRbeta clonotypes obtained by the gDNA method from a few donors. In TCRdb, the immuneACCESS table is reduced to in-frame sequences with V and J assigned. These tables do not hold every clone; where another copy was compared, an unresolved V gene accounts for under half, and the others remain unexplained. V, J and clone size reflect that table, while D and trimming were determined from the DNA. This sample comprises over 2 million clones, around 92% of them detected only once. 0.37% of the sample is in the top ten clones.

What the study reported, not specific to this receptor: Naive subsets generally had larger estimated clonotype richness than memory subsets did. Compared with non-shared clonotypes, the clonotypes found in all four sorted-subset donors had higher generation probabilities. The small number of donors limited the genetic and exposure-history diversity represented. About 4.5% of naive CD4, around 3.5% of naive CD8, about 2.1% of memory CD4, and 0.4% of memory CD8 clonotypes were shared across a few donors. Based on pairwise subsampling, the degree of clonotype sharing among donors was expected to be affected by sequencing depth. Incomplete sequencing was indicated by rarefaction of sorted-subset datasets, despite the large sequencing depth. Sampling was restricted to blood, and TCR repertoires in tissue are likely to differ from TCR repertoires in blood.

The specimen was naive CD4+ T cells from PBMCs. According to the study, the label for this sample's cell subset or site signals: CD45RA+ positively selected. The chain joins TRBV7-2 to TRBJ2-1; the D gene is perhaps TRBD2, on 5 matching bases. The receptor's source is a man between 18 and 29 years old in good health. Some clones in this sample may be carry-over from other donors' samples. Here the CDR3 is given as CASSLGRNNEQFF. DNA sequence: TGTGCCAGCAGCTTAGGGAGGAACAATGAGCAGTTCTTC.